There are many counts of the clone carrying this TCR beta chain. The sample is drawn from a study of breast tumors, draining lymph nodes, adjacent tissues. TCRdb reprocessed the multiplex PCR reads with MiXCR, giving one entry per CDR3 protein. The sample records over 20,000 distinct CDR3 sequences, under 35% being singletons. Sequenced sample: breast tumor tissue. The clonotype originates from a female donor with breast cancer. Some clones in this sample may be carry-over from other donors' samples.

The chain's CDR3 is CASSRHRGGETQYF. CDR3 DNA sequence: TGTGCCAGCAGCCGTCACAGGGGGGGAGAGACCCAGTACTTC. The chain carries TRBV14 and TRBJ2-5, with a tentative D call TRBD1 (8 bases). Germline-derived CDR1 and CDR2 are SGHDN and FVKESK. This CDR3 comprises 14 residues. Deletions cut 4 bases from V and 4 bases from J, with 13 bases between.